The 20 T cell receptor beta chains in this list originate from one sample, sequenced in a study of T cell responses to AZD1222 COVID-19 vaccine. Profiled with immunoSEQ multiplex PCR; TCRdb holds only in-frame clones, not every one. The sample records 95,000 to 150,000 clones, 85% to 90% being singletons. Source: peripheral blood, taken on day 0 of AZD1222 vaccination. These receptors came from an adult in good health.

The chain is built from TRBV28 and TRBJ2-7; TRBD1 matches at 7 bases. The CDR3 runs 14 residues. With 6 bases clipped from V and 2 bases from J, the junction kept 7 bases outside the gene matches. Germline CDR1 is MDHEN and CDR2 is SYDVKM. DNA for the CDR3: TGTGCCAGCAGGATGAGGGACAGCACCTACGAGCAGTACTTC. Translated: CASRMRDSTYEQYF.

V and J are TRBV15 and TRBJ1-1; D might be TRBD1 (5 bases). This CDR3 has 16 residues. Germline CDR1 and CDR2: LNHNV and YYDKDF (reference sequence). Trimming removed 0 bases at V and 0 bases at J, with 11 bases between. DNA for the CDR3: TGTGCCACCAGCAGAGACAGGGCTCGGATGAACACTGAAGCTTTCTTT. This gives the protein CATSRDRARMNTEAFF.

The chain uses TRBV7-6 and TRBJ2-1; unclear D gene. V lost 3 bases, J lost 1 base, and 10 bases lay in between. Germline V gives CDR1 SGHVS, CDR2 FNYEAQ. CDR3 length: 15 residues. CDR3 DNA sequence: TGTGCCAGCAGCTTCCAAGGCGGATCCTACAATGAGCAGTTCTTC. Its translation is CASSFQGGSYNEQFF.

In DNA, the CDR3 is TGTGCCAGCAGAAAGGCAGGGCCCCATCAGCCCCAGCATTTT. Encoded protein: CASRKAGPHQPQHF. The V call is TRBV28, the J call TRBJ1-5; TRBD1 might be the D (5 bases). V lost 6 bases to trimming and J lost 5 bases, with 14 bases between them. There are 14 residues in the CDR3. The germline V gene encodes CDR1 MDHEN and CDR2 SYDVKM.

V usage is TRBV6-7 and J usage is TRBJ2-7; tentative D call: TRBD1 (5 bases). TRBV6-7 is noted as an ORF with a role that remains uncertain. CDR3 length: 15 residues. Trimming shortened V by 0 bases and J by 2 bases, and 11 bases separated the two germline ends. This CDR3 reads CASSYSGPGPYEQYF. The CDR3 nucleotides are TGTGCCAGCAGTTACTCGGGCCCAGGGCCCTACGAGCAGTACTTC.

The chain recombines TRBV12-3 or TRBV12-4 with TRBJ1-5; no clear D gene. The ends were cut back, 5 bases at V and 3 bases at J, with 8 bases in the middle. CDR3 size: 13 residues. The CDR3: CASSTRNNQPQHF. The CDR3 DNA reads as TGTGCCAGCAGTACACGAAACAATCAGCCCCAGCATTTT.

The genes are TRBV11-2 and TRBJ2-7, with 8 positions matching TRBD2. The CDR3 spans 16 residues. Germline V gives CDR1 SGHAT, CDR2 FQNNGV. V was clipped by 0 bases and J by 3 bases; unmatched bases: 7. CDR3 loop: CASSLDPGTRSYEQYF. In nucleotides, the CDR3 is TGTGCCAGCAGCTTAGATCCGGGGACTAGGAGCTACGAGCAGTACTTC. Supplemented by reference TRBV11-2 and TRBJ2-7, the full variable domain reads EAGVAQSPRYKIIEKRQSVAFWCNPISGHATLYWYQQILGQGPKLLIQFQNNGVVDDSQLPKDRFSAERLKGVDSTLKIQPAKLEDSAVYLCASSLDPGTRSYEQYFGPGTRLTVT.

The chain is built from TRBV27 and TRBJ1-5; D gene ambiguous. Germline V gene sequence: CDR1 MNHEY, CDR2 SMNVEV (reference sequence). This CDR3 region has 14 residues. Deletions cut 5 bases from V and 0 bases from J, with 8 bases between. The CDR3 coding sequence is TGTGCCAGCAGTCCTGGGCGTAGCAATCAGCCCCAGCATTTT. This sequence encodes CASSPGRSNQPQHF.

V usage is TRBV10-3 and J usage is TRBJ2-1, with 7 bases fitting TRBD1. Germline V lookup: CDR1 ENHRY, CDR2 SYGVKD. J lost 6 bases, V lost 0 bases, and 11 bases had no gene match. CDR3 size: 17 residues. Here the CDR3 reads CAISESRIDRERNEQFF. The CDR3 DNA reads as TGTGCCATCAGTGAGTCGAGAATAGACAGGGAACGCAATGAGCAGTTCTTC.

V usage is TRBV15 and J usage is TRBJ2-7, with D uncertain. V lost 0 bases, J lost 2 bases, and 2 bases lay in between. CDR3 length equals 12 residues. Germline CDR1 reads LNHNV; CDR2 reads YYDKDF (reference sequence). The CDR3 loop is CATSRDPYEQYF. As DNA, the CDR3 is TGTGCCACCAGCAGAGATCCCTACGAGCAGTACTTC.

V is TRBV9 and J is TRBJ2-3; D is tentatively TRBD1 or TRBD2 (5 bases each). V was shortened by 5 bases and J by 4 bases, with 17 bases between the two germline ends. The germline V gene has CDR1 SGDLS and CDR2 YYNGEE. CDR3 length: 15 residues. The CDR3 reads CASSPEGRGADTQYF. The CDR3, as DNA: TGTGCCAGCAGTCCAGAGGGGCGAGGGGCAGATACGCAGTATTTT.

The chain combines TRBV6-1 with TRBJ1-4; TRBD1 might be the D (6 bases). In germline, CDR1 is MNHNS, CDR2 SASEGT. V was trimmed by 3 bases and J by 7 bases, leaving 12 bases between them. The CDR3 runs to 14 residues. The CDR3 bases are TGTGCCAGCAGTGATCGGGGGCGGCGTGAAAAACTGTTTTTT. Encoded protein: CASSDRGRREKLFF.

The rearrangement links TRBV30 to TRBJ2-2; D remains ambiguous. V shed 3 bases and J shed 1 base, with 9 bases lying between them. CDR3 length: 14 amino acids. Germline-derived CDR1 and CDR2 are GTSNPN and SVGIG (reference sequence). CDR3 loop: CAWSLRKNTGELFF. CDR3 sequence (DNA): TGTGCCTGGAGCCTCCGTAAGAACACCGGGGAGCTGTTTTTT.

The chain couples TRBV6-5 to TRBJ1-6; perhaps TRBD1 as D (6 bases). Germline-derived CDR1 and CDR2 are MNHEY and SVGAGI. V shed 5 bases and J shed 7 bases, with 6 bases lying between them. The CDR3 contains 12 residues. CDR3 coding DNA: TGTGCCAGCAGTCAGGGGAATTCACCCCTCCACTTT. Its protein product is CASSQGNSPLHF.

The chain employs TRBV18 and TRBJ2-7, with TRBD1 matching 12 bases. CDR3 length: 20 residues. CDR1 is KGHSH and CDR2 is LQKENI in the germline V gene. The J segment lost 4 bases and the V segment lost 4 bases, leaving 20 bases of the junction unmatched. CDR3 coding DNA: TGTGCCAGCTCACTCAGTAGGGACAGGGGGCGCGTGGACCGGCTTTACGAGCAGTACTTC. This sequence encodes CASSLSRDRGRVDRLYEQYF.

Only one count was recorded for this clone. CDR3 in amino acids: CASSLSGPDTQYF. The CDR3 DNA reads as TGTGCCAGCAGCCTGTCTGGGCCAGATACGCAGTATTTT. The rearrangement uses TRBV9 and TRBJ2-3, with D hard to call. The CDR3 extends over 13 amino acids. Germline loops: CDR1 SGDLS, CDR2 YYNGEE. The germline V and J ends were trimmed by 4 bases and 4 bases, with 10 bases remaining between them.

The chain recombines TRBV29-1 with TRBJ1-3, with D perhaps TRBD1 (5 bases). The V gene's germline CDR1 is SQVTM and CDR2 ANQGSEA. The CDR3 consists of 15 residues. CDR3 nucleotide sequence: TGCCGGGAGGCCGACAGCGGCGACACAGGAAACACCATATATTTT. Protein product: CREADSGDTGNTIYF.

This clone showed up just a few times. Other DNA variants within this sample encode the same CDR3. This chain joins TRBV9 and TRBJ1-2, with D uncertain. The CDR3 runs to 16 residues. V was pared by 0 bases and J by 7 bases, with 19 bases between. Germline CDR1 and CDR2: SGDLS and YYNGEE. CDR3 DNA sequence: TGTGCCAGCAGCGTAGAGATATTTGGGGAGCGGGGTGGCTACACCTTC. Translated, it gives CASSVEIFGERGGYTF.

The chain carries TRBV6-5 and TRBJ1-1, with D tentatively TRBD1 (6 bases). Per the germline V gene, CDR1 is MNHEY and CDR2 is SVGAGI. CDR3 length: 16 amino acids. The V and J ends lost 2 bases and 5 bases respectively, with 18 bases between them. This chain's CDR3 is CASSYSWSGEGTEAFF. In DNA form, the CDR3 reads TGTGCCAGCAGTTACAGCTGGTCAGGGGAAGGGACTGAAGCTTTCTTT.

The chain uses TRBV7-9 and TRBJ2-3, with D possibly being TRBD2 (5 bases). Germline lookup yields CDR1 SEHNR and CDR2 FQNEAQ (reference sequence). V was shortened by 1 base and J by 6 bases, with 8 bases between the two germline ends. CDR3 length: 13 amino acids. CDR3 nucleotide sequence: TGTGCCAGCAGCTTAGTTACGGGGGATACGCAGTATTTT. Residues: CASSLVTGDTQYF.